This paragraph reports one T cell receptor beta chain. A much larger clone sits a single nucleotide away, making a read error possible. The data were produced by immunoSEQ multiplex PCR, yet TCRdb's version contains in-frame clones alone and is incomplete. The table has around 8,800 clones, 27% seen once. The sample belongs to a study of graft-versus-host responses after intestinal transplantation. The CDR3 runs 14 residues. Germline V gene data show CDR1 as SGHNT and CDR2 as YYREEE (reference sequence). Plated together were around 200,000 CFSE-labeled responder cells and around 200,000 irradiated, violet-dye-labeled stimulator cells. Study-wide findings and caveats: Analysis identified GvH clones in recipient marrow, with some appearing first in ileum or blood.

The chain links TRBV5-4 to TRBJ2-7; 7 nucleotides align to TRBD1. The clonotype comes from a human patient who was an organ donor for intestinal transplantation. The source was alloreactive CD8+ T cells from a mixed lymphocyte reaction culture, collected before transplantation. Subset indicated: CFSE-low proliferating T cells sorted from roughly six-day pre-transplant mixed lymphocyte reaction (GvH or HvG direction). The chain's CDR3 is CASSLEGAQYGQYF. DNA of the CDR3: TGTGCCAGCAGCTTGGAGGGGGCGCAGTACGGGCAGTACTTC.